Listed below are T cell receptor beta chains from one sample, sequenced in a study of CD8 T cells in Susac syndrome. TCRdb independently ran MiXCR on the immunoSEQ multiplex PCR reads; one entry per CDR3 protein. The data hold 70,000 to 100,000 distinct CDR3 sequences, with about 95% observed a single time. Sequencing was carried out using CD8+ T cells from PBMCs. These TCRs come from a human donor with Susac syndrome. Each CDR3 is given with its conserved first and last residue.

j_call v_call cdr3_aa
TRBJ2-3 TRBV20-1 CSAPPASGADTQYF
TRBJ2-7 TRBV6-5 CASSWDGYEQYF
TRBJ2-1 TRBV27 CASSLSRGTHNEQFF
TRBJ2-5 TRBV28 CASSFPERQETQYF
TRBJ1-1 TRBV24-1 CATSDPGTEAFF
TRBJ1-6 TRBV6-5 CASSQVAGLNSPLHF
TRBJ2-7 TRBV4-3 CASSLTGGSYEQYF
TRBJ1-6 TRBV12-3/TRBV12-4 CASSLMSGTPLHF
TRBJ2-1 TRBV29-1 CSVERWRGQGDEQFF
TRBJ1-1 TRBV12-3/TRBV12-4 CASSFGMNTEAFF
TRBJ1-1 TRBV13 CASSLGDTQNTEAFF
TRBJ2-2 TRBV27 CASGPWRDTGELFF
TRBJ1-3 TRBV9 CASSVVGDPTGNTIYF
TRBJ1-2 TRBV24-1 CATSASNYGYTF
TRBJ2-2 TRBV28 CASSPITGELFF
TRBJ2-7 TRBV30 CAWSVGTANEQYF
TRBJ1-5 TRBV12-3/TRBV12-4 CASSGRGNQPQHF
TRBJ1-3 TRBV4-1 CASSQGPRGQLSGNTIYF
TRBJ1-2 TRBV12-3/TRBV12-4 CASTIGPGQGGVYTF
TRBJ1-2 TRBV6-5 CASINLREGDHGYTF
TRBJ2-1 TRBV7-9 CASSLANNEQFF
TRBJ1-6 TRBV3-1 CASSQWTGGHNSPLHF
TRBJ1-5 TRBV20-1 CSARQGSSNQPQHF
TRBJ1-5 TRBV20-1 CSARLGAGDSNQPQHF
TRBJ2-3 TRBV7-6 CASSLARTSGTDTQYF
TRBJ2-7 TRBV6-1 CASSPEGTGITVGSYEQYF
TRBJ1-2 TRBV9 CASSVGQGAYGYTF
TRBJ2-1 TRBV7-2 CASSLGPSGGLQVEQFF
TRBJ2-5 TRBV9 CASSGGRPQETQYF
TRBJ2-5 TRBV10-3 CAISDSGQETQYF
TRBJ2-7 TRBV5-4 CASSLVGGDEQYF
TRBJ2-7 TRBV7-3 CASSTSTGEEQYF
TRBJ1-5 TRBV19 CASSSTGTAYSNQPQHF
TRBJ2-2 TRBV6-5 CASSYILTGELFF
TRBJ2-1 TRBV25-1 CASSLTGGEGEQFF
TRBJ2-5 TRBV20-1 CSADPGTAEETQYF
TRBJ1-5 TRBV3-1 CAAGFQPQHF
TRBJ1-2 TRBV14 CASSQVGTSYGYTF
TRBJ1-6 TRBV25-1 CASSRGLSYNSPLHF
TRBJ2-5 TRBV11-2 CASSTTGTSGGAEETQYF
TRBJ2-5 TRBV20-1 CSAGGGAGETQYF
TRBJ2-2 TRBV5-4 CASSFPGTGGTGELFF
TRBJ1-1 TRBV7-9 CASTNPNTEAFF
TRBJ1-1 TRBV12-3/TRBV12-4 CASSPRTGMNTEAFF
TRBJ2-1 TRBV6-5 CASSPRTNRFF